This T cell receptor beta chain was sequenced in a study of T cells in Graves' hyperthyroidism and ophthalmopathy (dated by TCRdb to about 2019). Background for the entire study: Peripheral blood samples were taken at initial diagnosis, before any treatment was given. TCR V-J signatures able to tell the groups apart were searched for in a discovery cohort of more than 90 patients, of whom over 40 had Graves' ophthalmopathy and around 58 had stable Graves' hyperthyroidism. Prospective prediction of ophthalmopathy was tested in an independent validation cohort consisting of about 19 hyperthyroidism patients and 15 or so patients who later progressed to ophthalmopathy. The 75 to 100 discovery patients were randomly divided into training and test sets at a 7:3 ratio. In addition, the study compared T-cell repertoires in thyroid tissue and in blood from several Graves' hyperthyroidism patients. Following sampling, methimazole starting at 30 mg daily was given to hyperthyroidism patients, and high-dose intravenous methylprednisolone was given to ophthalmopathy patients. The paper reports TCR Vbeta CDR3 sequencing of approximately 140 peripheral blood samples: under 45 ophthalmopathy, fewer than 85 hyperthyroidism and roughly 17 progressor patients. Points the paper makes about the study in general: A 13 V-J signature model separated ophthalmopathy from stable hyperthyroidism, with around 88% sensitivity and 81.08% specificity in cross-validation and 80%/75% in testing. Sample size was not statistically predetermined, and investigators were not blinded to group allocation. During validation, the model predicted progression to ophthalmopathy a median of about 5.9 months ahead of onset, with approximately 70% sensitivity and less than 85% specificity. Most expanded thyroid clonotypes (frequency above 0.001) were also detected in blood, suggesting blood repertoires may reflect thyroid immune responses.

As concerns this clonotype: The clone's antigen remains unknown. No base quality information exists; no much larger clone differs at one position.

V loses 3 bases of germline sequence and J loses 13 bases, and the interval between the two ends is 15 bases. In the germline V gene (reference sequence), CDR1 corresponds to SEHNR and CDR2 to FQNEAQ. From the cysteine through the phenylalanine, the CDR3 covers 12 amino acids. Only CDR3 DNA remains: 36 bases, in frame from the first base. Hyperthyroidism patients were newly diagnosed, had a disease duration of under 2 months, and were aged 18 to 65 years. Exclusion was applied to patients with uncontrolled infections, other autoimmune diseases, pregnancy or lactation. Diagnoses were established on the basis of clinical symptoms, serum thyroxine and TRAb, thyroid ultrasound, and orbital computed tomography. Blood from progressor patients was drawn when they were first diagnosed with hyperthyroidism, before any ophthalmopathy symptoms appeared. Ficoll-Paque density gradient centrifugation was used to isolate PBMCs from around 10 ml of fresh peripheral blood. Progressor patients were initially diagnosed with Graves' hyperthyroidism and developed ophthalmopathy during follow-up. Total RNA was extracted with Trizol reagent, and quality was checked on an Agilent 2100 Bioanalyzer.

The TCR beta CDR3 regions were amplified from RNA transcripts. For the first round of RT-PCR on the TCR CDR3, the HTBI primer set was used together with the Qiagen OneStep RT-PCR kit. A second multiplex PCR round built the libraries, followed by size selection and purification. Libraries were sequenced paired-end with 100 bp reads on an Illumina HiSeq2000. On the study's bioinformatics: SOAPnuke was used to process the raw data, removing reads that contained adapters or uncalled bases, had a mean Phred below 15, or lacked an exact match to the constant primer or identifier. COPE v1.2.5 was used to merge the high-quality paired reads, and each unique nucleotide sequence was defined as a clonotype. Clonotypes were aligned to IMGT TRBV, TRBD and TRBJ reference segments using MiTCR v1.1. The analysis was restricted to V-J combinations with a frequency above 0.0001, which together covered roughly 99% of the repertoires. A TCS score was defined as the ratio between F50 (clonal expansion) and ExV (chaos), using BLOSUM62-based TCRdist between CDR3 peptides within each V-J. Welch's t-statistics and random forest reduced around 510 V-J features to about 12, which were used in a naive Bayes classifier (R e1071). TCRdb itself trimmed the public reads at Q25 with fastp, ran MiXCR and retained productive beta chains. Each entry is one CDR3 protein sequence, shown with its most common DNA and genes. The V and J calls and clone size come from TCRdb's table, not from the authors' own analysis. The sample has about 290,000 distinct CDR3 sequences on record, less than 15% of them singletons. Roughly 8% of the sample rests with the top ten.

The clonotype comes from a woman aged 25 to 45 with Graves' hyperthyroidism that later progressed to Graves' ophthalmopathy. The sequencing sample was made of blood. Recombination connected TRBV7-9 to TRBJ1-2; possibly the D gene is TRBD1, per 5 matching bases. The CDR3: CASSFVPGTTTF. The nucleotides read TGTGCCAGCAGCTTTGTCCCGGGGACTACCACCTTC.